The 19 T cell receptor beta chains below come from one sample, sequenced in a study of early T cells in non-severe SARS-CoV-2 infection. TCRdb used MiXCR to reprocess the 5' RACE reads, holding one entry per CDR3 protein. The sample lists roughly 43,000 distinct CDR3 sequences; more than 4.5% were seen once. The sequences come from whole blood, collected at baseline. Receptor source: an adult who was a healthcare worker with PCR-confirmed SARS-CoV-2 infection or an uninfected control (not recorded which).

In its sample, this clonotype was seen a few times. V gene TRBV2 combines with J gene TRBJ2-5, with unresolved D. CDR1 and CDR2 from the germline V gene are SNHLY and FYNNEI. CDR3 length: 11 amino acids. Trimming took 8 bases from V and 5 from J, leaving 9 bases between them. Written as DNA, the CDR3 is TGTGCCAGCCGCGTCGGGGAGACCCAGTACTTC. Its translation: CASRVGETQYF.

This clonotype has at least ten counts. The CDR3 DNA sequence: TGTGCCAGCAGCCGAGCGGGAGGGCTCGTCGAGCAGTACTTC. Residues: CASSRAGGLVEQYF. This chain joins TRBV3-1 and TRBJ2-7; 10 bases fit TRBD2. Germline V gene lookup returns CDR1 LGHDT and CDR2 YNNKEL (reference sequence). The V segment lost 4 bases and the J segment 6 bases; nucleotides outside the gene matches: 6. This CDR3 is built from 14 residues.

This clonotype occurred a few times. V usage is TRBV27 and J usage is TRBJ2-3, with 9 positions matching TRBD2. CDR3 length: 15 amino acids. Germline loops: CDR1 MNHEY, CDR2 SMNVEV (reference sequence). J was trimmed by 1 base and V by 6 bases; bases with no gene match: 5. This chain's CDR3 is CASSVAGARTDTQYF. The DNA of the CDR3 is TGTGCCAGCAGCGTAGCGGGAGCCCGCACAGATACGCAGTATTTT.

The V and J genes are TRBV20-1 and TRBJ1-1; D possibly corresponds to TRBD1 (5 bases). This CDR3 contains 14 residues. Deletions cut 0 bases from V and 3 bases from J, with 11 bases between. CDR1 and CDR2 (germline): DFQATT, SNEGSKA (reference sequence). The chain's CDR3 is CSAREGRTDTEAFF. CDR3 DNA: TGCAGTGCTAGAGAGGGGCGTACGGACACTGAAGCTTTCTTT.

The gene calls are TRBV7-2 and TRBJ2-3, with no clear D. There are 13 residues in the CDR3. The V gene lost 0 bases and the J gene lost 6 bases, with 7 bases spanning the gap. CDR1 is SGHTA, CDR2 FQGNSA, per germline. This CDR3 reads CASSLASWDTQYF. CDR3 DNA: TGTGCCAGCAGCTTAGCGTCCTGGGATACGCAGTATTTT.

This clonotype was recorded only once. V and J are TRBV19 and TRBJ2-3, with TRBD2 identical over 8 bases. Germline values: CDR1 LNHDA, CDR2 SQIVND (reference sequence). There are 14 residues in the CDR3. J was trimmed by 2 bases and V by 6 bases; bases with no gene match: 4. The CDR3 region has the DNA TGTGCCAGTAGAACTAGCGGCCTCACAGATACGCAGTATTTT. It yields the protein CASRTSGLTDTQYF.

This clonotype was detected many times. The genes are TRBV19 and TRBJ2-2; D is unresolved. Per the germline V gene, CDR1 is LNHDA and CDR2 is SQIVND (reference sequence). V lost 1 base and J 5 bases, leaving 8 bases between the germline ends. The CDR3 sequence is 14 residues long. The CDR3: CASSIGIGTGELFF. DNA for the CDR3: TGTGCCAGTAGTATAGGGATCGGGACCGGGGAGCTGTTTTTT.

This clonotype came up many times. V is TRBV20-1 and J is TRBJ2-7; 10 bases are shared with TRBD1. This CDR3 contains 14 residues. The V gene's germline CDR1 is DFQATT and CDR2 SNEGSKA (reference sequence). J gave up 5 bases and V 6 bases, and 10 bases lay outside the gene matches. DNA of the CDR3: TGCAGTGCCCTCAGGGACAGGGGTGTCCACGAGCAGTACTTC. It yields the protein CSALRDRGVHEQYF.

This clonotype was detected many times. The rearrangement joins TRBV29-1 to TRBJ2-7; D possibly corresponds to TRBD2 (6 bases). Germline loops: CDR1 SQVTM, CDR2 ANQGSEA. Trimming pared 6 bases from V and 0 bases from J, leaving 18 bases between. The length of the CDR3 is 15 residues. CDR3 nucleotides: TGCAGCGTGGGGCCGCGCGTGGGAGGCTCCTACGAGCAGTACTTC. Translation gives CSVGPRVGGSYEQYF.

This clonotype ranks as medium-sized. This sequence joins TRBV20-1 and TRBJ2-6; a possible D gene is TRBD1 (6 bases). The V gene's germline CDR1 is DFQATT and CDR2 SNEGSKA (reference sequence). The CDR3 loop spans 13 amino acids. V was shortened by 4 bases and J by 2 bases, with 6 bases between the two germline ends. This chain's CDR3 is CSATGAGANVLTF. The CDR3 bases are TGCAGTGCTACAGGGGCTGGGGCCAACGTCCTGACTTTC.

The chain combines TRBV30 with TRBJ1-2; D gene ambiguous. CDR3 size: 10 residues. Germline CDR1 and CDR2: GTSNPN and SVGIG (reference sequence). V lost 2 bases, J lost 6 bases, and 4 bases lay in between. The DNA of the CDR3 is TGTGCCTGGAGTAGGGATGGCTACACCTTC. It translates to CAWSRDGYTF.

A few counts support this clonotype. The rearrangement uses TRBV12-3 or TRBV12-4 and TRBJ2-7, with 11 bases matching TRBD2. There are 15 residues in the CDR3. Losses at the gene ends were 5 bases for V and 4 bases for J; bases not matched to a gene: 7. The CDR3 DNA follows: TGTGCCAGCAGTCCCCGACTAGCGGGAAGGTACGAGCAGTACTTC. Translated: CASSPRLAGRYEQYF.

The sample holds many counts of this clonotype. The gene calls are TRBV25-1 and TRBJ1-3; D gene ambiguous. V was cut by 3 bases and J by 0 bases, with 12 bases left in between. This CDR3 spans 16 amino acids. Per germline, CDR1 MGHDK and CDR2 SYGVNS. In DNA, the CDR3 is TGTGCCAGCAGTGACCGTAACAGAGACTCTGGAAACACCATATATTTT. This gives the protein CASSDRNRDSGNTIYF.

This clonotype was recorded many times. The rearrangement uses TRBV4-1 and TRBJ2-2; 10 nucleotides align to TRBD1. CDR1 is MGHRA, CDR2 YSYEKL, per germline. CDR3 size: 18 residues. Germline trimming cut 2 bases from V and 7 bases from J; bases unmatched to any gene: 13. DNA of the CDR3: TGCGCCAGCAGCCAACGAAATCCGGGACAGGGGACAGACGGGGAGCTGTTTTTT. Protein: CASSQRNPGQGTDGELFF.

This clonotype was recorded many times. The CDR3 here is CASSLVAGGTDTQYF. The CDR3 region has the DNA TGCGCCAGCAGCTTGGTAGCGGGAGGGACAGATACGCAGTATTTT. The chain carries TRBV5-1 and TRBJ2-3, with 11 bases identical to TRBD2. J was trimmed by 3 bases and V by 0 bases; bases with no gene match: 0. The CDR3 spans 15 residues. The germline V gene has CDR1 SGHRS and CDR2 YFSETQ.

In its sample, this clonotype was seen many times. CDR3 nucleotides: TGTGCCAGCAGTTTACGGTTGGCTAATGAAAAACTGTTTTTT. This encodes CASSLRLANEKLFF. The chain has TRBV12-3 or TRBV12-4 and TRBJ1-4; D uncertain. The V end lost 2 bases, the J end lost 3 bases, and 7 bases lay between the germline ends. The CDR3 consists of 14 residues.

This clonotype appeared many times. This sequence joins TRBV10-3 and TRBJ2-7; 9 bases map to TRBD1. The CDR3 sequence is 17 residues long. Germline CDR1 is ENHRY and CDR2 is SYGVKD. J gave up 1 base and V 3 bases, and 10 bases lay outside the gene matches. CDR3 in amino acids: CAISDLARDRESYEQYF. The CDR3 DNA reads TGTGCCATCAGTGACCTCGCCCGGGACAGGGAATCCTACGAGCAGTACTTC.

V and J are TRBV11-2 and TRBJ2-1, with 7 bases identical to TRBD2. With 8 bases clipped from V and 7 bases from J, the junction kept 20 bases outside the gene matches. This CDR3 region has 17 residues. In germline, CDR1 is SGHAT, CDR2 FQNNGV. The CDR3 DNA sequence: TGTGCCAGCGCCCCTCGGGTGTTGCGGGAGATCGGAAATGAGCAGTTCTTC. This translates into CASAPRVLREIGNEQFF.

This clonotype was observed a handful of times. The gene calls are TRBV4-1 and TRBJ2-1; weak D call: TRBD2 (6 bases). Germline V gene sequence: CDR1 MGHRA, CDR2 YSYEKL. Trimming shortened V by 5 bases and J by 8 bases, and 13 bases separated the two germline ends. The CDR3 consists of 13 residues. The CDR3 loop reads CASSETSNDEQFF. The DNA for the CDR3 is TGCGCCAGCAGCGAGACTAGTAATGATGAGCAGTTCTTC.